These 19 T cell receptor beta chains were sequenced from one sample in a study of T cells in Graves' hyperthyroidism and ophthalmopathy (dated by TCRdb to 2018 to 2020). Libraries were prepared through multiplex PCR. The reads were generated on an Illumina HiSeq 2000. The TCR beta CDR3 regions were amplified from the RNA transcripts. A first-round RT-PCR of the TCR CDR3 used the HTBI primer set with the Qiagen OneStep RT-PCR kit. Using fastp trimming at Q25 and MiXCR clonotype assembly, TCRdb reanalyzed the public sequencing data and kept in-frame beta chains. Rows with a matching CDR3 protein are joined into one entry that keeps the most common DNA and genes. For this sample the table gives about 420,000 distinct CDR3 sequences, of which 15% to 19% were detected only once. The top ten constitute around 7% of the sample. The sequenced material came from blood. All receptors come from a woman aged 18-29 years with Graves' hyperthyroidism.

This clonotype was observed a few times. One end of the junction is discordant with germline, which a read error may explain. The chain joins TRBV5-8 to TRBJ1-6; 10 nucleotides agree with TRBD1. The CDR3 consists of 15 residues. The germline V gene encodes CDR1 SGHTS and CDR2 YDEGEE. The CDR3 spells CASRLGQGNNSPLHF. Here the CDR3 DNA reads TGTGCCAGCAGATTGGGACAGGGGAATAATTCACCCCTCCACTTT.

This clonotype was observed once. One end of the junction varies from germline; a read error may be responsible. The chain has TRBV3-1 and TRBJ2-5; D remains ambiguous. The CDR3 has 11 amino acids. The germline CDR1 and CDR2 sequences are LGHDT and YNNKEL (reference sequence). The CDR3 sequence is CASSQGKDVDF. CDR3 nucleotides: TGTGCCAGCAGCCAAGGGAAGGACGTAGACTTC.

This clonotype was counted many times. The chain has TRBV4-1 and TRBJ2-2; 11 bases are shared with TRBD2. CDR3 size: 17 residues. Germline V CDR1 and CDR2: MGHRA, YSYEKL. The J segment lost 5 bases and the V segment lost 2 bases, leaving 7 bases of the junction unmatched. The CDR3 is CASSQRLAGGRTGELFF. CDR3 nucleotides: TGCGCCAGCAGCCAACGGTTAGCGGGAGGGCGAACCGGGGAGCTGTTTTTT.

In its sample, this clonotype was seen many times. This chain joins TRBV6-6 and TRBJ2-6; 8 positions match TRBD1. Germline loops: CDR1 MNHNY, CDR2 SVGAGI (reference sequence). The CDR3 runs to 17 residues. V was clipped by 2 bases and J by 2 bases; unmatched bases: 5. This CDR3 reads CASSYGGQGAGANVLTF. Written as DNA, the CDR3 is TGTGCCAGCAGTTACGGCGGACAGGGAGCTGGGGCCAACGTCCTGACTTTC.

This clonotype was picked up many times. CDR3 nucleotide sequence: TGTGCCAGCAGGGGACTAGCGAGGAATGAGCAGTTCTTC. It yields the protein CASRGLARNEQFF. The rearrangement links TRBV6-2 or TRBV6-3 to TRBJ2-1, with 10 bases that match TRBD2. Germline CDR1 MNHEY, CDR2 SVGEGT. The CDR3 extends over 13 amino acids. J gave up 7 bases and V 6 bases, and 3 bases lay outside the gene matches.

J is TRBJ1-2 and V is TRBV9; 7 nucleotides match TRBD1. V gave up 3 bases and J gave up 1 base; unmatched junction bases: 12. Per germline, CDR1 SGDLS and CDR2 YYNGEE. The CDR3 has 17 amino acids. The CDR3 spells CASSGGQSGGSNYGYTF. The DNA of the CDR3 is TGTGCCAGCAGCGGGGGACAGAGCGGGGGTAGTAACTATGGCTACACCTTC.

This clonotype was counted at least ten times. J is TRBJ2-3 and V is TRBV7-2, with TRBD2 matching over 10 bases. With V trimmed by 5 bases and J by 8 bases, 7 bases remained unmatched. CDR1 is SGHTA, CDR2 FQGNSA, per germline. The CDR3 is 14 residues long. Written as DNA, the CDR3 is TGTGCCAGCAGCGTAGACGGGACTAGCGCTACGCAGTATTTT. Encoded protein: CASSVDGTSATQYF.

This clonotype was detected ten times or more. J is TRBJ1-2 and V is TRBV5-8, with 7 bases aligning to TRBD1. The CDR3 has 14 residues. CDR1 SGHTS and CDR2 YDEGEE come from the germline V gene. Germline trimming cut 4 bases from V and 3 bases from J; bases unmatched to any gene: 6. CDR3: CASSLPGQDYGYTF. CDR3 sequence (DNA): TGTGCCAGCAGCCTGCCCGGACAGGACTATGGCTACACCTTC.

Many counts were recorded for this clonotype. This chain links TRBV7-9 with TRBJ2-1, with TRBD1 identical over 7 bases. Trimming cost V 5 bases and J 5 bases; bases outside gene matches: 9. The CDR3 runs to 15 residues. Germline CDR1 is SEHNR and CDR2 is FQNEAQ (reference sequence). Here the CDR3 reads CASSPPGQSNNEQFF. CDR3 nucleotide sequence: TGTGCCAGCAGCCCCCCGGGACAGTCCAACAATGAGCAGTTCTTC.

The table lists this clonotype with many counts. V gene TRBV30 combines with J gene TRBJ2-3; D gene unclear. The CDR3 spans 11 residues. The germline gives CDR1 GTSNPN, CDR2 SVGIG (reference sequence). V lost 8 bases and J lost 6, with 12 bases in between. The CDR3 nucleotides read TGTGCCCGAGGAGTGCGGGATACGCAGTATTTT. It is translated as CARGVRDTQYF.

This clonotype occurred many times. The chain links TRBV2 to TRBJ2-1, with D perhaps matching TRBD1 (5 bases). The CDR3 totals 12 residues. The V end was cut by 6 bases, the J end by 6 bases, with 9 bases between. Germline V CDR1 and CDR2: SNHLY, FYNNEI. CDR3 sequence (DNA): TGTGCCAGCAGGTCAGGGCCCAATGAGCAGTTCTTC. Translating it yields CASRSGPNEQFF.

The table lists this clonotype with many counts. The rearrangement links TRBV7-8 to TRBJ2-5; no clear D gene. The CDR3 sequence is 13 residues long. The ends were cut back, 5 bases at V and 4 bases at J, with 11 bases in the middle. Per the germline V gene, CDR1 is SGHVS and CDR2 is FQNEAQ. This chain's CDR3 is CASSLSSGETQYF. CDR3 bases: TGTGCCAGCAGCCTCAGCTCGGGAGAGACCCAGTACTTC.

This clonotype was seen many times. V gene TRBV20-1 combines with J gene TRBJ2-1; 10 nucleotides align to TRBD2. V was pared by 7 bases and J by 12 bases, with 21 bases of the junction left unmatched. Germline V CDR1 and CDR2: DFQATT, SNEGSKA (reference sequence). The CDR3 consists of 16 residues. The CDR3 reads CSVLKGLGLAAQRQFF. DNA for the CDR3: TGCAGTGTCCTAAAAGGCCTCGGACTAGCGGCACAAAGGCAGTTCTTC.

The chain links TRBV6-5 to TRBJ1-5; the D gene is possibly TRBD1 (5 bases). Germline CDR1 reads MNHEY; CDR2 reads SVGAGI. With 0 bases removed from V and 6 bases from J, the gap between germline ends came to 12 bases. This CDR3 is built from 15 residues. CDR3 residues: CASSYSSSGGQPQHF. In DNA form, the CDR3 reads TGTGCCAGCAGTTACTCTTCATCCGGGGGTCAGCCCCAGCATTTT.

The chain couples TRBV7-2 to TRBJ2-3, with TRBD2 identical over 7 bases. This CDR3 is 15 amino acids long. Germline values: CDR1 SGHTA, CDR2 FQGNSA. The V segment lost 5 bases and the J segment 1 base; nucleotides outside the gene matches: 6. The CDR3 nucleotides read TGTGCCAGCAGCCCCGATGGGGGGGGCACAGATACGCAGTATTTT. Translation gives CASSPDGGGTDTQYF.

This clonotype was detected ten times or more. The CDR3 DNA sequence: TGTGCCAGCAGCTTAGAAGGTTTAGCTAACTATGGCTACACCTTC. Its protein product is CASSLEGLANYGYTF. The rearrangement joins TRBV7-6 to TRBJ1-2; no clear D. V lost 1 base and J 0 bases, leaving 9 bases between the germline ends. The CDR3 contains 15 residues. Germline V gene sequence: CDR1 SGHVS, CDR2 FNYEAQ.

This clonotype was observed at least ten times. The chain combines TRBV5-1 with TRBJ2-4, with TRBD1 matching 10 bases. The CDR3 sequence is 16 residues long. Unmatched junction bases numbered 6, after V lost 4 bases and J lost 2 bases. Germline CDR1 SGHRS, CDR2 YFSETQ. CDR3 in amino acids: CASSLTGGRTKNIQYF. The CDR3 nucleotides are TGCGCCAGCAGCCTGACAGGGGGCAGAACCAAAAACATTCAGTACTTC. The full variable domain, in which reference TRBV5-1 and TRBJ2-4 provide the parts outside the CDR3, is KAGVTQTPRYLIKTRGQQVTLSCSPISGHRSVSWYQQTPGQGLQFLFEYFSETQRNKGNFPGRFSGRQFSNSRSEMNVSTLELGDSALYLCASSLTGGRTKNIQYFGAGTRLSVL.

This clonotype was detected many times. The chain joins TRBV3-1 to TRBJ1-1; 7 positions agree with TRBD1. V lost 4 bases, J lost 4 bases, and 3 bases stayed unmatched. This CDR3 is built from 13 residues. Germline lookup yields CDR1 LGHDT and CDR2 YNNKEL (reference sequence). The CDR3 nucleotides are TGTGCCAGCAGCCGCGGACAGGTCACTGAAGCTTTCTTT. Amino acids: CASSRGQVTEAFF. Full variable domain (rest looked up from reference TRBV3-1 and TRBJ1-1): DTAVSQTPKYLVTQMGNDKSIKCEQNLGHDTMYWYKQDSKKFLKIMFSYNNKELIINETVPNRFSPKSPDKAHLNLHINSLELGDSAVYFCASSRGQVTEAFFGQGTRLTVV.

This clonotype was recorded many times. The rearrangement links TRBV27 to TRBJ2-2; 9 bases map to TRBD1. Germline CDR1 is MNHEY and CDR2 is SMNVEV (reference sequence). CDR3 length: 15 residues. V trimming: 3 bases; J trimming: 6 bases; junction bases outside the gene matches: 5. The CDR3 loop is CASSFLGQGPGELFF. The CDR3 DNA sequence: TGTGCCAGCAGTTTTCTGGGACAGGGCCCCGGGGAGCTGTTTTTT.